The subject of this entry is one T cell receptor (beta chain). The same CDR3 arises from other DNA sequences in this sample as well. The data are from a study of T cell clones after liver transplantation. Study information: TCRbeta sequencing after a pre-transplant mixed lymphocyte reaction identified graft-donor-reactive clones, later tracked in post-transplant blood. Three of the eight recipients were HCV-positive; the rest had non-autoimmune, non-viral transplant indications.

The protocol was immunoSEQ multiplex PCR, while the TCRdb copy is restricted to in-frame clones and leaves out a portion. The sample includes nearly 55,000 clones, about 88% of them seen just once. The length of the CDR3 is 12 residues. CDR1 is SGHVS, CDR2 FQNEAQ, per germline. V lost 8 bases and J 0 bases, leaving 7 bases between the germline ends. Here the sequenced sample was CD4+ T cells from blood, taken before liver transplant. The chain joins TRBV7-8 to TRBJ2-5; D call uncertain. The TCR was taken from a human donor who received a liver transplant. The CDR3 DNA is TGTGCCAGCTCCCGGGACCAAGAGACCCAGTACTTC. Protein product: CASSRDQETQYF.